This TCR beta chain was captured in a study of patients and donors after allogeneic stem cell transplantation. The V gene end was trimmed by 6 bases and the J gene end by 9 bases; junction bases not matched to a gene: 11. The CDR3 is made up of 16 amino acids. Germline assignment: CDR1 MNHNS and CDR2 SASEGT. This clonotype showed up just a few times. TCRdb passed the RT-PCR reads through MiXCR, listing each CDR3 protein once. The sample shows roughly 940,000 distinct CDR3 sequences, more than 15% of them seen only once. The clonotype was recovered from a human donor who was either an allogeneic HSCT recipient or a stem cell or donor lymphocyte infusion donor (not recorded which). It is not recorded whose cells these are; they may come from a transplant donor. Sequencing used blood, either unsorted or a sorted T cell fraction (not recorded which). The chain carries TRBV6-1 and TRBJ2-1, with 13 nucleotides matching TRBD2. CDR3: CASSKRTSGGLFEQFF. The CDR3 nucleotides read TGTGCCAGCAGCAAGAGGACTAGCGGGGGCTTGTTTGAGCAGTTCTTC.